Sequencing of this T cell receptor (beta chain) was carried out in a study of graft-versus-host responses after intestinal transplantation. The table came from immunoSEQ multiplex PCR; TCRdb's copy has only in-frame clones and leaves some out. The repertoire holds about 6,900 clones, with 20% to 25% as singletons. General study results and limits: Among circulating GvH clones, peak levels were associated with early post-transplant declines in HvG clones.

This CDR3 spans 15 amino acids. The germline V gene has CDR1 LNHDA and CDR2 SQIVND (reference sequence). CFSE-low proliferating responders, CD3+CD4+ and CD3+CD8+, were sorted post-reaction. In regard to this clone: The junction differs from germline at one of its ends, possibly a read error.

V gene TRBV19 combines with J gene TRBJ2-1; D is possibly TRBD2 (6 bases). The source is a human patient who was an organ donor for intestinal transplantation. The sequences come from alloreactive CD4+ T cells from a mixed lymphocyte reaction culture, collected before transplantation. Subset in this sample: CFSE-low proliferating T cells sorted from roughly 6-day pre-transplant mixed lymphocyte reaction (GvH or HvG direction). The CDR3 DNA reads TGTGCCGGTAGTATAGAAGCGGGCTCTTACAATGAGCAGTTCTTC. It is translated as CAGSIEAGSYNEQFF.